Listed below are T cell receptor beta chains from one sample, sequenced in a study of blood T cell repertoires in COVID-19. Sequencing was performed with immunoSEQ multiplex PCR; in TCRdb, only in-frame clones are kept and a portion is missing. Found here are a few hundred thousand clones, around 90% of them singletons; the top ten hold 0.85% to 1%. The sample taken for sequencing was peripheral blood. The receptors originated from a woman aged 40 to 50 who had recovered from COVID-19. Both conserved end residues are part of each CDR3. Fields, in order: V gene, J gene, clone size, D gene, CDR3 protein, CDR3 DNA. D genes are given only for firm matches. Size is stated for part of the rows, as once, few or many counts, or as a class when the clone is expanded.

TRBV5-1	TRBJ1-1	-	TRBD1	CASSLAQGATVGDTEAFF	TGCGCCAGCAGCTTGGCCCAGGGGGCGACGGTTGGGGACACTGAAGCTTTCTTT
TRBV7-2	TRBJ2-7	-	TRBD1	CASSPGTGSREQYF	TGTGCCAGCAGTCCCGGGACAGGGAGTCGCGAGCAGTACTTC
TRBV4-1	TRBJ2-7	-	-	CASSQASLAESTEQYF	TGCGCCAGCAGCCAAGCATCACTAGCCGAATCCACCGAGCAGTACTTC
TRBV5-5	TRBJ1-3	-	TRBD1	CASSLLTGAPYSGNTIYF	TGTGCCAGCAGCTTGTTAACAGGGGCGCCTTACTCTGGAAACACCATATATTTT
TRBV20-1	TRBJ1-4	-	TRBD1	CSASDGTANEKLFF	TGCAGTGCTAGTGACGGGACAGCTAATGAAAAACTGTTTTTT
TRBV7-2	TRBJ2-7	-	TRBD2	CASSSGTNPYEQYF	TGTGCCAGCAGCTCGGGGACTAATCCCTACGAGCAGTACTTC
TRBV12-3/TRBV12-4	TRBJ2-7	once	-	CATWSGMGGEQYF	TGTGCCACCTGGTCGGGGATGGGCGGCGAGCAGTACTTC
TRBV29-1	TRBJ2-7	-	-	CSSIFGVKYEQYF	TGCAGCTCCATATTCGGGGTCAAATACGAGCAGTACTTC
TRBV24-1	TRBJ1-5	-	TRBD1	CATSATGLAQPQHF	TGTGCCACCAGTGCGACAGGGTTGGCTCAGCCCCAGCATTTT
TRBV7-2	TRBJ2-4	-	TRBD2	CASSEWDYGRENIQYF	TGTGCCAGCAGCGAATGGGACTACGGAAGAGAAAACATTCAGTACTTC
TRBV2	TRBJ2-7	-	-	CASSGFGRVYEQYF	TGTGCCAGCAGTGGGTTCGGCCGGGTCTACGAGCAGTACTTC
TRBV5-1	TRBJ2-5	-	-	CASSPNPGMGETQYF	TGCGCCAGCAGCCCTAACCCGGGAATGGGAGAGACCCAGTACTTC
TRBV5-4	TRBJ2-1	-	TRBD2	CASTPRDYAYNEQFF	TGTGCCAGCACCCCCCGGGACTACGCCTACAATGAGCAGTTCTTC
TRBV30	TRBJ2-3	-	TRBD2	CAWQSGRAGVTDTQYF	TGTGCCTGGCAAAGCGGGAGGGCCGGGGTAACAGATACGCAGTATTTT
TRBV19	TRBJ1-5	-	-	CASTLGPEGGPQPQHF	TGTGCCAGTACCCTAGGGCCCGAGGGGGGGCCTCAGCCCCAGCATTTT
TRBV6-4	TRBJ2-2	-	-	CASSESVNTGELFF	TGTGCCAGCAGTGAATCAGTAAACACCGGGGAGCTGTTTTTT
TRBV14	TRBJ2-3	once	-	CASSNLGGTGARTDTQYF	TGTGCCAGCAGTAACTTGGGCGGGACCGGAGCCCGCACAGATACGCAGTATTTT
TRBV5-1	TRBJ2-2	-	-	CASSLQGLYTGELFF	TGCGCCAGCAGCTTGCAGGGATTATACACCGGGGAGCTGTTTTTT
TRBV20-1	TRBJ1-5	-	-	CSASPPGGRQPQHF	TGCAGTGCTAGTCCCCCCGGGGGGCGTCAGCCCCAGCATTTT
TRBV24-1	TRBJ2-1	-	TRBD2	CATSDQGTIYNEQFF	TGTGCCACCAGTGACCAAGGGACTATATACAATGAGCAGTTCTTC
TRBV6-6	TRBJ1-4	-	TRBD1	CASRPVTGTENEKLFF	TGTGCCAGCAGGCCCGTAACCGGGACAGAGAATGAAAAACTGTTTTTT
TRBV9	TRBJ2-5	-	-	CASSVAWERWETQYF	TGTGCCAGCAGCGTAGCTTGGGAGAGATGGGAGACCCAGTACTTC
TRBV30	TRBJ2-7	-	-	CAWRTFGTVAYEQYF	TGTGCCTGGAGAACGTTCGGGACTGTAGCCTACGAGCAGTACTTC
TRBV4-1	TRBJ1-1	-	TRBD1	CASSHRDRGGAFF	TGCGCCAGCAGTCACCGGGACAGGGGGGGAGCTTTCTTT
TRBV7-2	TRBJ2-2	-	-	CASSPTDRNTGELFF	TGTGCCAGCAGCCCGACGGACAGGAACACCGGGGAGCTGTTTTTT
TRBV14	TRBJ2-3	-	TRBD1	CASSPRDRGDTQYF	TGTGCCAGCAGCCCTCGGGACAGGGGTGATACGCAGTATTTT
TRBV7-7	TRBJ2-5	-	-	CASSQLLRPQETQYF	TGTGCTAGCAGCCAACTCCTGAGGCCCCAAGAGACCCAGTACTTC
TRBV7-9	TRBJ2-5	once	TRBD1	CALAGRTGGQETQYF	TGTGCCCTTGCGGGCCGGACAGGGGGCCAAGAGACCCAGTACTTC
TRBV7-9	TRBJ2-4	-	-	CASSGLRAGLAKNIQYF	TGTGCCAGCAGCGGGTTGAGGGCGGGGCTAGCCAAAAACATTCAGTACTTC
TRBV30	TRBJ2-3	once	TRBD2	CAWSSLAGTDTQYF	TGTGCCTGGAGTTCCCTAGCGGGGACAGATACGCAGTATTTT
TRBV4-2	TRBJ1-2	-	TRBD1	CASSQDVAGGIYGYTF	TGTGCCAGCAGCCAAGATGTGGCAGGGGGGATATATGGCTACACCTTC
TRBV5-8	TRBJ2-1	-	-	CASSLGRSSYNEQFF	TGTGCCAGCAGCTTAGGAAGGAGCTCCTACAATGAGCAGTTCTTC
TRBV15	TRBJ1-4	-	TRBD1	CATSDRGREKLFF	TGTGCCACCAGCGACAGGGGTAGAGAAAAACTGTTTTTT
TRBV30	TRBJ1-4	-	-	CAWSVGGGDEKLFF	TGTGCCTGGAGTGTAGGGGGGGGTGATGAAAAACTGTTTTTT
TRBV27	TRBJ2-7	-	TRBD2	CASSPLAGGPRSYEQYF	TGTGCCAGCAGTCCTCTAGCGGGAGGCCCCCGGAGCTACGAGCAGTACTTC
TRBV28	TRBJ2-7	-	TRBD1	CASGTRDRYEQYF	TGTGCCAGCGGAACCCGGGACAGGTACGAGCAGTACTTC
TRBV11-3	TRBJ2-1	-	-	CASSPRGRSGDEQFF	TGTGCCAGCAGCCCCCGGGGGAGGAGCGGCGATGAGCAGTTCTTC
TRBV6-5	TRBJ1-1	-	TRBD1	CASTRQGENTEAFF	TGTGCCAGCACCCGACAGGGGGAGAACACTGAAGCTTTCTTT
TRBV7-6	TRBJ2-1	once	TRBD2	CASSPGTSGETYNEQFF	TGTGCCAGCAGCCCGGGGACTAGCGGGGAGACCTACAATGAGCAGTTCTTC
TRBV7-8	TRBJ2-1	-	-	CASSFKQQAAAEQFF	TGTGCCAGCAGCTTTAAACAACAAGCGGCCGCTGAGCAGTTCTTC
TRBV7-9	TRBJ1-5	-	-	CATITTLPTAGQPQHF	TGTGCCACCATCACAACACTACCGACGGCTGGCCAGCCCCAGCATTTT
TRBV5-4	TRBJ2-5	-	TRBD2	CASRLSGSLETQYF	TGTGCCAGCAGGTTGAGCGGGAGCCTTGAGACCCAGTACTTC
TRBV10-3	TRBJ2-2	-	TRBD1	CAIGERTGVTGELFF	TGTGCCATCGGGGAGCGTACAGGGGTCACCGGGGAGCTGTTTTTT
TRBV5-4	TRBJ2-7	-	TRBD1	CASHPSGGLASSYEQYF	TGTGCCTCTCACCCCTCAGGGGGCCTGGCCAGCTCCTACGAGCAGTACTTC
TRBV27	TRBJ2-2	-	TRBD2	CASSLSRLAAKTGELFF	TGTGCCAGCAGTTTATCGAGGCTAGCGGCGAAGACCGGGGAGCTGTTTTTT
TRBV27	TRBJ1-4	-	TRBD1	CASSPSWDRLEKLFF	TGTGCCAGCAGTCCATCCTGGGACAGGCTTGAAAAACTGTTTTTT
TRBV14	TRBJ2-7	-	TRBD1	CASSPFPGQGRYEQYF	TGTGCCAGCAGCCCCTTCCCGGGACAGGGTCGATACGAGCAGTACTTC
TRBV19	TRBJ2-7	-	-	CASSRGRDEQYF	TGTGCCAGTAGCCGGGGTCGAGACGAGCAGTACTTC